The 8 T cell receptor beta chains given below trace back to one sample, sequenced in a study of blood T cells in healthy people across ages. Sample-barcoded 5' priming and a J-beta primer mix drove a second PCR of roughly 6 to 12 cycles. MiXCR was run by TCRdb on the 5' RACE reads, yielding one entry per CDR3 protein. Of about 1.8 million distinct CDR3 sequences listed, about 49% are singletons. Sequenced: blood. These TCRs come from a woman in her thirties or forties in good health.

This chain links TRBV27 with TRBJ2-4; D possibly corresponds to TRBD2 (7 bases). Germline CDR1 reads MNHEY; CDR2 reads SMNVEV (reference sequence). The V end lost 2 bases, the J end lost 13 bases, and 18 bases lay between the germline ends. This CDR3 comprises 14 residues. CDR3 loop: CASSLRGGPREQYF. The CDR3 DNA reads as TGTGCCAGCAGTTTAAGGGGGGGGCCACGGGAGCAGTACTTC.

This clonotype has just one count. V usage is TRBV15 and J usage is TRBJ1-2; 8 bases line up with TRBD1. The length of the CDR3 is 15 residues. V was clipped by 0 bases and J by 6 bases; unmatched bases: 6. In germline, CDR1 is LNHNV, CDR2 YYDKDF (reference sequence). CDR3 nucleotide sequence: TGTGCCACCAGCAGAGACAGGGGGCAGGCGAATGGCTACACCTTC. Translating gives CATSRDRGQANGYTF.

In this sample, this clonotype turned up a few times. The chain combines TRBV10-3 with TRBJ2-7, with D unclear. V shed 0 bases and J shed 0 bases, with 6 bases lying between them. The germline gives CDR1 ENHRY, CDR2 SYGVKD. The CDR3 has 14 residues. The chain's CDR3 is CAISESRYSYEQYF. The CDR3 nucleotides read TGTGCCATCAGTGAGTCCAGGTACTCCTACGAGCAGTACTTC.

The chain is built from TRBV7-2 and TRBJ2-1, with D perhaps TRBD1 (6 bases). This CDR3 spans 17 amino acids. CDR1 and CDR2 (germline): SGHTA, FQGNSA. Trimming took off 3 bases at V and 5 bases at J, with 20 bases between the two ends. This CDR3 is CASSLVSGTGLHNEQFF. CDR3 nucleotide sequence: TGTGCCAGCAGCTTGGTTTCGGGAACAGGGCTCCACAATGAGCAGTTCTTC. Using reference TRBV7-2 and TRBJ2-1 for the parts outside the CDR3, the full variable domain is GAGVSQSPSNKVTEKGKDVELRCDPISGHTALYWYRQSLGQGLEFLIYFQGNSAPDKSGLPSDRFSAERTGGSVSTLTIQRTQQEDSAVYLCASSLVSGTGLHNEQFFGPGTRLTVL.

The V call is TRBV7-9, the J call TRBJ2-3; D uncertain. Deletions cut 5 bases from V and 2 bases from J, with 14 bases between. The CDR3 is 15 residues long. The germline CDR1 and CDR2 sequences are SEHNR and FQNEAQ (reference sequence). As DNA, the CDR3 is TGTGCCAGCAGCCGTGGGCACATCTCCACAGATACGCAGTATTTT. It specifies CASSRGHISTDTQYF.

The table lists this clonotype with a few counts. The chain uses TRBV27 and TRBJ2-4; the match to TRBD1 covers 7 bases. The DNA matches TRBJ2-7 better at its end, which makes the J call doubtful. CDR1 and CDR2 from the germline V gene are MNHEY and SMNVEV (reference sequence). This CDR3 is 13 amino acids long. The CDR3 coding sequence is TGTGCCAGCAGACGGACAGGTCGTAGCGAGCAGTACTTC. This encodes CASRRTGRSEQYF.

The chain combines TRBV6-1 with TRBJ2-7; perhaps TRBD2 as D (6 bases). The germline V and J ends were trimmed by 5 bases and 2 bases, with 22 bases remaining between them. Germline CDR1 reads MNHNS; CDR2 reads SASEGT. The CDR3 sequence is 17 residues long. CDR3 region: CASSQYVSGTPPYEQYF. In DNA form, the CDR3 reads TGTGCCAGCAGTCAATATGTTTCCGGGACTCCCCCCTACGAGCAGTACTTC.

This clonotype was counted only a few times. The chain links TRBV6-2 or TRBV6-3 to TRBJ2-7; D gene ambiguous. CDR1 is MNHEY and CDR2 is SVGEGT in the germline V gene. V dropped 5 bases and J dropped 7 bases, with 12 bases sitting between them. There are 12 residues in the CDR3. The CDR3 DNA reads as TGTGCCAGCAGTAAGTGGTCGGAAGAGCAGTACTTC. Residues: CASSKWSEEQYF.